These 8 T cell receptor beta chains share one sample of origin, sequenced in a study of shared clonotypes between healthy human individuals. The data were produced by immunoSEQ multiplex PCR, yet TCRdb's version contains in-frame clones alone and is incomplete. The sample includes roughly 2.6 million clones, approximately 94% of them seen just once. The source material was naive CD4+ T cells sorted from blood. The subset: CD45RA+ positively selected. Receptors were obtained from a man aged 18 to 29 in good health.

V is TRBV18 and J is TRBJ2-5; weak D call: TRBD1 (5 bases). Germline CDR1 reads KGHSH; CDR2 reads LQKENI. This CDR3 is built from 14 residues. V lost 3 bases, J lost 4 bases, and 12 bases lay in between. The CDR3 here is CASSPNQGVETQYF. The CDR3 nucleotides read TGTGCCAGCTCACCCAATCAGGGCGTAGAGACCCAGTACTTC.

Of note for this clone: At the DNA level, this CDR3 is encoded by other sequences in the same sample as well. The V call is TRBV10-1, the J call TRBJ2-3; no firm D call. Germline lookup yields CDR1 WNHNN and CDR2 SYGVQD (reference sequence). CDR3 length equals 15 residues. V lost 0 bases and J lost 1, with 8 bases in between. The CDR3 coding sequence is TGCGCCAGCAGTGAGTCGCTCGTGGGCACAGATACGCAGTATTTT. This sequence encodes CASSESLVGTDTQYF.

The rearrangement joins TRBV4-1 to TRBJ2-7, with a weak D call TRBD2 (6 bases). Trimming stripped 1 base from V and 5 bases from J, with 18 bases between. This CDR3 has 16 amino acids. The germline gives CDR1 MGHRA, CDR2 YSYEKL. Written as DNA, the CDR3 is TGCGCCAGCAGCCAAGCTCCGGGACTGGCCCCGAACGAGCAGTACTTC. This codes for CASSQAPGLAPNEQYF.

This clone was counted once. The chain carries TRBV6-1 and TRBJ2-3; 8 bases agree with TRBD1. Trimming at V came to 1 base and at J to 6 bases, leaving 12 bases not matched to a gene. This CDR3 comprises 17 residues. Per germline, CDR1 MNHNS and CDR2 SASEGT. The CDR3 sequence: CASSEGRGRGQTDTQYF. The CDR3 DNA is TGTGCCAGCAGTGAAGGCCGGGGCAGGGGGCAAACGGATACGCAGTATTTT.

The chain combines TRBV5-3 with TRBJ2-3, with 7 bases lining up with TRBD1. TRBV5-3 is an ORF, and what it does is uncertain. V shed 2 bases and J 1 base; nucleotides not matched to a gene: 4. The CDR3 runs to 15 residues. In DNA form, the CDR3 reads TGTGCCAGAAGCTTACGGACAGGAGGCACAGATACGCAGTATTTT. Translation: CARSLRTGGTDTQYF.

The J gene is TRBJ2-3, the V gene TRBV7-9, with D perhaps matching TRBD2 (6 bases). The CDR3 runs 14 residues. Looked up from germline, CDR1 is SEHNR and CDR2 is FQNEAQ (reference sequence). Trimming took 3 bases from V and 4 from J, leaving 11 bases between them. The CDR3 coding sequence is TGTGCCAGCAGCTTCGGGAGACCGGCAGATACGCAGTATTTT. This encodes CASSFGRPADTQYF.

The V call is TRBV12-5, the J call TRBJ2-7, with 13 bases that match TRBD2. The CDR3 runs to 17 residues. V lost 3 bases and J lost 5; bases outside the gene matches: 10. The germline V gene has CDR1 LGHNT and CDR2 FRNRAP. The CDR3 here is CASGFGLAGAFLHEQYF. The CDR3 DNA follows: TGTGCTAGTGGTTTCGGACTAGCGGGAGCATTCCTCCACGAGCAGTACTTC. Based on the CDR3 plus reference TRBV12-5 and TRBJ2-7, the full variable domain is DARVTQTPRHKVTEMGQEVTMRCQPILGHNTVFWYRQTMMQGLELLAYFRNRAPLDDSGMPKDRFSAEMPDATLATLKIQPSEPRDSAVYFCASGFGLAGAFLHEQYFGPGTRLTVT.

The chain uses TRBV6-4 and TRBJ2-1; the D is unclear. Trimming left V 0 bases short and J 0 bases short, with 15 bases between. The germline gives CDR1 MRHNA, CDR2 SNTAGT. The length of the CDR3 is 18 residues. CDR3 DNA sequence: TGTGCCAGCAGTGACTCGATGGCCTCCCTCGGCTCCTACAATGAGCAGTTCTTC. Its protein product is CASSDSMASLGSYNEQFF.